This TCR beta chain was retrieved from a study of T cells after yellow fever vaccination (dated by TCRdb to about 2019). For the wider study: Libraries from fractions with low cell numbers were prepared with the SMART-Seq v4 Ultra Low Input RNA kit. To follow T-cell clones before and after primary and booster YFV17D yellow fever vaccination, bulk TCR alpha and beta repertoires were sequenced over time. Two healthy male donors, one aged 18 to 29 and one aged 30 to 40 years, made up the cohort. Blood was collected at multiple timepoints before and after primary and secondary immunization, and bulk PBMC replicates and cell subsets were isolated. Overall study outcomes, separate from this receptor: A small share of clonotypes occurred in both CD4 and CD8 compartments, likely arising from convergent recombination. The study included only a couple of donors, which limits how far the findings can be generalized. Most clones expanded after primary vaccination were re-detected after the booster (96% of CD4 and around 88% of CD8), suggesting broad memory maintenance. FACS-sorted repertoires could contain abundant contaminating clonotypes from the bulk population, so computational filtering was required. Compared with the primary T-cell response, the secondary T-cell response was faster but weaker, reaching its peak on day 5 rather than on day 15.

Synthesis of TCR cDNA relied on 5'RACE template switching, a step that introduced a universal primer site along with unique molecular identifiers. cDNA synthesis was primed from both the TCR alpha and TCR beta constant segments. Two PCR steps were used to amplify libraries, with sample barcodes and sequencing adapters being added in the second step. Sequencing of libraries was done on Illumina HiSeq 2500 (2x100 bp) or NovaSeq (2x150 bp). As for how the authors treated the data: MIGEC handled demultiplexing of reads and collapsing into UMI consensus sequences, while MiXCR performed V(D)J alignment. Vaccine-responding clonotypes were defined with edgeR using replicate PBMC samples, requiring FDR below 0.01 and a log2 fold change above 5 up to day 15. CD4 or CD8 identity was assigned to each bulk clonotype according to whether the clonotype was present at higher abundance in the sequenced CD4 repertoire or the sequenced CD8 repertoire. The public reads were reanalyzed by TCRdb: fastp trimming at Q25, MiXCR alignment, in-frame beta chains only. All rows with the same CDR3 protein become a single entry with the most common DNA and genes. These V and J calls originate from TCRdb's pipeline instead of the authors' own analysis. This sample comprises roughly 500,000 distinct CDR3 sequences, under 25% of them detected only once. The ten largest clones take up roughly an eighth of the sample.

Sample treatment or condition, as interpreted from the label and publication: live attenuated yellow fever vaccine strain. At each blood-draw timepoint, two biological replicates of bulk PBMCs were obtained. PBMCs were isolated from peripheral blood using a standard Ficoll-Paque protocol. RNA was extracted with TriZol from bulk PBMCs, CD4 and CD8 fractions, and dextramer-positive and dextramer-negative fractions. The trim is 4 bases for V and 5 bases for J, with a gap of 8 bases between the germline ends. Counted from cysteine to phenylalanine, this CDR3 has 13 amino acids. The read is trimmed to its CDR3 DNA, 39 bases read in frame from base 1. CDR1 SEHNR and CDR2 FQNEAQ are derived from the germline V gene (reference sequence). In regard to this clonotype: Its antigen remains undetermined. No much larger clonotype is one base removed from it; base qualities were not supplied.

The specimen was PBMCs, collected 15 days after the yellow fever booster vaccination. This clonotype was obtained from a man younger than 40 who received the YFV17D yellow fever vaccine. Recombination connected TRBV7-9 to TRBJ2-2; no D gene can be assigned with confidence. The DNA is TGTGCCAGCAGCTCATTGCAAACCGGGGAGCTGTTTTTT. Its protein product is CASSSLQTGELFF.